These 31 T cell receptor beta chains were sequenced from one sample in a study of shared clonotypes between healthy human individuals. Clones were sequenced by immunoSEQ multiplex PCR, and TCRdb holds only the in-frame ones, with some missing. The data contain 100,000 or so clones, around half of them seen just once; the ten biggest clones take up roughly 16%. Sequencing was carried out using PBMCs. These receptors came from a woman aged 40 to 50 in good health. Some clones in this sample may be carry-over from other donors' samples.

With regard to this clone: A much bigger clone sits one base away, suggesting this may be a read error. The same CDR3 is also encoded by other DNA sequences in this sample. V usage is TRBV30 and J usage is TRBJ2-1, with D tentatively TRBD2 (6 bases). Germline assignment: CDR1 GTSNPN and CDR2 SVGIG (reference sequence). The CDR3 runs 12 residues. V gave up 3 bases and J gave up 6 bases, with 9 bases separating them. For the CDR3, the DNA is TGTGCCTGGAGCCGACTAGGCAATGAGCAGTTCTTC. Amino acids: CAWSRLGNEQFF.

This clone was observed many times. This chain links TRBV28 with TRBJ1-4, with 7 bases identical to TRBD1. Trimming cost V 5 bases and J 7 bases; bases outside gene matches: 10. There are 15 residues in the CDR3. Germline V lookup: CDR1 MDHEN, CDR2 SYDVKM. This chain's CDR3 is CASSPRQGLSEKLFF. CDR3 nucleotides: TGTGCCAGCAGTCCCCGACAGGGTTTGAGTGAAAAACTGTTTTTT.

This clone has only a few counts. V gene TRBV4-3 combines with J gene TRBJ1-2; D gene ambiguous. The CDR3 spans 14 residues. Germline lookup yields CDR1 LGHNA and CDR2 YSLEER. V dropped 3 bases and J dropped 0 bases, with 8 bases sitting between them. For the CDR3, the DNA is TGCGCCAGCAGCCAGGAAGGGACTAACTATGGCTACACCTTC. This sequence encodes CASSQEGTNYGYTF.

J is TRBJ2-4 and V is TRBV19; the D gene is possibly TRBD1 (6 bases). This CDR3 is built from 19 residues. V gave up 5 bases and J gave up 1 base, with 24 bases separating them. CDR1 LNHDA and CDR2 SQIVND come from the germline V gene (reference sequence). CDR3 in DNA: TGTGCCAGTAGTCCATCACAGGGTTCCCGTGCCAGGGCCAAAAACATTCAGTACTTC. Translation gives CASSPSQGSRARAKNIQYF.

The chain joins TRBV11-2 to TRBJ2-1; no clear D. The CDR3 covers 13 residues. Trimming took 2 bases from V and 9 from J, leaving 11 bases between them. Germline loops: CDR1 SGHAT, CDR2 FQNNGV. CDR3 protein: CASSLNRAGEQFF. The CDR3 DNA sequence: TGTGCCAGCAGCTTAAATCGGGCTGGTGAGCAGTTCTTC.

With respect to this clone: One end of the junction is discordant with germline, which a read error may explain. This chain uses TRBV7-9 with TRBJ2-7, with TRBD1 identical over 9 bases. The CDR3 consists of 16 residues. Germline-derived CDR1 and CDR2 are SEHNR and FQNEAQ (reference sequence). For the CDR3, the DNA is TGTGCCAGCAGCTTAGAGTTGTGGGACAGGGACTACGAGCAGTGCTTC. Encoded protein: CASSLELWDRDYEQCF.

The rearrangement uses TRBV4-2 and TRBJ2-2, with D perhaps matching TRBD2 (6 bases). The V end was cut by 0 bases, the J end by 7 bases, with 21 bases between. The CDR3 runs to 18 residues. Germline CDR1 and CDR2: LGHNA and YNFKEQ. The CDR3 region is CASSQDWERTAGSGELFF. DNA for the CDR3: TGTGCCAGCAGCCAAGATTGGGAGCGGACGGCCGGGAGCGGGGAGCTGTTTTTT.

The chain uses TRBV9 and TRBJ2-1, with D unclear. The CDR3 spans 16 residues. Germline CDR1 SGDLS, CDR2 YYNGEE. Trimming shortened V by 0 bases and J by 0 bases, and 10 bases separated the two germline ends. Written as DNA, the CDR3 is TGTGCCAGCAGCGTAGTTGCGCCCAGCTCCTACAATGAGCAGTTCTTC. Its protein product is CASSVVAPSSYNEQFF.

The chain uses TRBV29-1 and TRBJ1-4; 10 bases are shared with TRBD1. Germline V lookup: CDR1 SQVTM, CDR2 ANQGSEA. This CDR3 spans 13 amino acids. V trimming: 6 bases; J trimming: 7 bases; junction bases outside the gene matches: 5. The CDR3 DNA follows: TGCAGCGTCCGGACAGGGGGGAGTGAAAAACTGTTTTTT. Translated: CSVRTGGSEKLFF.

CDR3 in amino acids: CASSFGQRQETQYF. The CDR3 nucleotides are TGCGCCAGCAGCTTTGGACAGAGACAAGAGACCCAGTACTTC. The V call is TRBV5-1, the J call TRBJ2-5; D perhaps matches TRBD1 (6 bases). The V gene's germline CDR1 is SGHRS and CDR2 YFSETQ. Trimming removed 2 bases from V and 2 bases from J, with 10 bases in between. This CDR3 is 14 amino acids long.

The chain carries TRBV30 and TRBJ1-1; D remains unclear. This CDR3 is built from 12 residues. Trimming removed 2 bases at V and 8 bases at J, with 12 bases between. Germline CDR1 and CDR2: GTSNPN and SVGIG (reference sequence). In nucleotides, the CDR3 is TGTGCCTGGAGTTCCGGAACCCTGGAAGCTTTCTTT. Protein sequence: CAWSSGTLEAFF. The whole variable domain, remainder taken from reference TRBV30 and TRBJ1-1, is SQTIHQWPATLVQPVGSPLSLECTVEGTSNPNLYWYRQAAGRGLQLLFYSVGIGQISSEVPQNLSASRPQDRQFILSSKKLLLSDSGFYLCAWSSGTLEAFFGQGTRLTVV.

This clone showed up just a few times. The J gene is TRBJ1-5, the V gene TRBV30; tentatively, D is TRBD1 (5 bases). Trimming took off 0 bases at V and 7 bases at J, with 13 bases between the two ends. The CDR3 length is 14 residues. Germline V gives CDR1 GTSNPN, CDR2 SVGIG (reference sequence). The CDR3 loop is CAWSVEQGGQPQHF. The CDR3, as DNA: TGTGCCTGGAGTGTCGAGCAGGGTGGGCAGCCCCAGCATTTT.

V gene TRBV5-1 combines with J gene TRBJ1-5; 9 bases are shared with TRBD1. V was pared by 4 bases and J by 2 bases, with 7 bases of the junction left unmatched. The CDR3 has 16 amino acids. Germline CDR1 reads SGHRS; CDR2 reads YFSETQ. The CDR3 nucleotides read TGCGCCAGCAGCCCCGGGACAGGGATTGGCAATCAGCCCCAGCATTTT. The encoded protein is CASSPGTGIGNQPQHF.

The V and J genes are TRBV9 and TRBJ2-5, with D perhaps matching TRBD1 (6 bases). The CDR3 contains 16 residues. Germline loops: CDR1 SGDLS, CDR2 YYNGEE. The V end lost 3 bases, the J end lost 1 base, and 16 bases lay between the germline ends. CDR3 nucleotide sequence: TGTGCCAGCAGCGCGACTACCAGGGGCCCCCAAGAGACCCAGTACTTC. Translation gives CASSATTRGPQETQYF.

The rearrangement uses TRBV4-3 and TRBJ1-2; tentatively, D is TRBD1 (6 bases). Germline CDR1 and CDR2: LGHNA and YSLEER. This CDR3 is 14 amino acids long. Trimming took off 0 bases at V and 5 bases at J, with 10 bases between the two ends. CDR3 DNA: TGCGCCAGCAGCCAAGAACAGAGGGGGTATGGCTACACCTTC. As protein: CASSQEQRGYGYTF.

The chain couples TRBV29-1 to TRBJ2-2; perhaps D is TRBD1 or TRBD2 (5 bases each). Germline CDR1 and CDR2: SQVTM and ANQGSEA. The CDR3 totals 15 residues. V lost 7 bases and J lost 2, with 17 bases in between. CDR3 loop: CSARSGPSNTGELFF. The CDR3 region has the DNA TGCAGCGCCCGATCGGGACCCTCTAACACCGGGGAGCTGTTTTTT.

V gene TRBV11-2 combines with J gene TRBJ1-6; weak D call: TRBD1 (5 bases). Trimming stripped 2 bases from V and 7 bases from J, with 9 bases between. The CDR3 covers 14 residues. Germline CDR1 is SGHAT and CDR2 is FQNNGV. The DNA of the CDR3 is TGTGCCAGCAGCTTACAGGGAAACAATTCACCCCTCCACTTT. This sequence encodes CASSLQGNNSPLHF.

This chain links TRBV7-2 with TRBJ2-1; D gene uncertain. Trimming took off 1 base at V and 6 bases at J, with 13 bases between the two ends. Looked up from germline, CDR1 is SGHTA and CDR2 is FQGNSA. The CDR3 totals 15 residues. CDR3 residues: CASSLEIQPFNEQFF. CDR3 nucleotide sequence: TGTGCCAGCAGCTTAGAGATCCAGCCCTTCAATGAGCAGTTCTTC.

The chain combines TRBV4-3 with TRBJ2-6; the D call may be TRBD1 or TRBD2 (5 bases each). The germline V gene encodes CDR1 LGHNA and CDR2 YSLEER. Trimming pared 1 base from V and 2 bases from J, leaving 9 bases between. This CDR3 spans 16 amino acids. The chain's CDR3 is CASSQVVGAGANVLTF. CDR3 nucleotide sequence: TGCGCCAGCAGCCAAGTAGTGGGGGCTGGGGCCAACGTCCTGACTTTC.

The J gene is TRBJ2-1, the V gene TRBV25-1; D is perhaps TRBD2 (6 bases). V lost 4 bases and J lost 6, with 7 bases in between. This CDR3 has 12 amino acids. Germline V gene sequence: CDR1 MGHDK, CDR2 SYGVNS. Written as DNA, the CDR3 is TGTGCCAGCAGTGGGGACTCCAATGAGCAGTTCTTC. This codes for CASSGDSNEQFF.

This clone was seen at least ten times. This chain joins TRBV29-1 and TRBJ1-1; D possibly corresponds to TRBD1 (6 bases). Per the germline V gene, CDR1 is SQVTM and CDR2 is ANQGSEA. CDR3 length equals 16 residues. The ends were cut back, 0 bases at V and 1 base at J, with 15 bases in the middle. CDR3 nucleotide sequence: TGCAGCGTTGAAGATCTCGGGGCGACAGGGAACACTGAAGCTTTCTTT. Residues: CSVEDLGATGNTEAFF.

This clone came up once. The chain uses TRBV11-2 and TRBJ2-5; D remains ambiguous. The germline CDR1 and CDR2 sequences are SGHAT and FQNNGV. CDR3 length equals 13 residues. The germline V and J ends were trimmed by 2 bases and 7 bases, with 11 bases remaining between them. For the CDR3, the DNA is TGTGCCAGCAGCTTACTGGGGTATGGGACCCAGTACTTC. It translates to CASSLLGYGTQYF.

This chain links TRBV7-9 with TRBJ1-1; D is perhaps TRBD1 (6 bases). Germline V CDR1 and CDR2: SEHNR, FQNEAQ (reference sequence). The CDR3 consists of 14 residues. Deletions cut 5 bases from V and 7 bases from J, with 17 bases between. As DNA, the CDR3 is TGTGCCAGCAGCAAAGGTGGGGGCGCAGGTGAAGCTTTCTTT. Translating it yields CASSKGGGAGEAFF.

This clone was recorded a few times. This chain links TRBV10-3 with TRBJ1-1; 9 bases align to TRBD1. Losses at the gene ends were 10 bases for V and 1 base for J; bases not matched to a gene: 7. Looked up from germline, CDR1 is ENHRY and CDR2 is SYGVKD. The CDR3 sequence is 14 residues long. CDR3 region: CASGTGFENTEAFF. CDR3 DNA sequence: TGTGCCAGCGGGACAGGGTTTGAGAACACTGAAGCTTTCTTT.

This chain links TRBV7-8 with TRBJ2-7; 14 nucleotides match TRBD2. Germline CDR1 is SGHVS and CDR2 is FQNEAQ. The CDR3 contains 17 residues. V shed 5 bases and J 7 bases; nucleotides not matched to a gene: 13. CDR3 region: CASSLRARGLAGVEQYF. Here the CDR3 DNA reads TGTGCCAGCAGCCTCCGAGCTCGGGGACTAGCGGGAGTAGAGCAGTACTTC.

This clone was counted a few times. J is TRBJ1-3 and V is TRBV30; D unclear. V lost 2 bases to trimming and J lost 0 bases, with 11 bases between them. The CDR3 covers 15 residues. Germline V gene sequence: CDR1 GTSNPN, CDR2 SVGIG (reference sequence). CDR3 amino acids: CAWSSGASSGNTIYF. As DNA, the CDR3 is TGTGCCTGGAGTTCGGGTGCGTCCTCTGGAAACACCATATATTTT. The full variable domain, with the rest looked up from reference TRBV30 and TRBJ1-3, is SQTIHQWPATLVQPVGSPLSLECTVEGTSNPNLYWYRQAAGRGLQLLFYSVGIGQISSEVPQNLSASRPQDRQFILSSKKLLLSDSGFYLCAWSSGASSGNTIYFGEGSWLTVV.

This clone was observed at least ten times. The V call is TRBV4-1, the J call TRBJ2-7; 9 nucleotides align to TRBD1. This CDR3 is built from 16 residues. Germline V lookup: CDR1 MGHRA, CDR2 YSYEKL. V trimming: 0 bases; J trimming: 3 bases; junction bases outside the gene matches: 6. CDR3 region: CASSQEWGDRDYEQYF. In DNA form, the CDR3 reads TGCGCCAGCAGCCAAGAATGGGGGGACAGGGACTACGAGCAGTACTTC.

The chain uses TRBV6-1 and TRBJ2-7; 9 bases are shared with TRBD2. Germline V gives CDR1 MNHNS, CDR2 SASEGT. The CDR3 totals 14 residues. The V gene end was trimmed by 6 bases and the J gene end by 5 bases; junction bases not matched to a gene: 8. The CDR3 DNA reads as TGTGCCAGCAGCCCCACTAGCGGGCCAGACGAGCAGTACTTC. Its translation: CASSPTSGPDEQYF.

With respect to this clone: The junction departs from the called germline gene at one end, perhaps through a read error. The chain couples TRBV30 to TRBJ1-2; no definite D call. The V gene's germline CDR1 is GTSNPN and CDR2 SVGIG (reference sequence). The CDR3 extends over 12 amino acids. The CDR3 sequence is CAWSGGAYGYIF. Here the CDR3 DNA reads TGTGCCTGGAGTGGTGGCGCCTATGGCTACATCTTC.

This clone was seen a handful of times. The chain is built from TRBV7-2 and TRBJ1-5; D is unresolved. This CDR3 has 14 residues. V was pared by 5 bases and J by 4 bases, with 12 bases between. Germline CDR1 and CDR2: SGHTA and FQGNSA. CDR3 in amino acids: CASSAERSNQPQHF. The CDR3 DNA follows: TGTGCCAGCAGCGCTGAGAGGAGTAATCAGCCCCAGCATTTT.

The chain joins TRBV18 to TRBJ1-4, with D unclear. Between the trimmed V and J ends, which lost 3 bases and 2 bases, there was a span of 10 bases. Germline loops: CDR1 KGHSH, CDR2 LQKENI. The CDR3 is 15 residues long. CDR3 sequence (DNA): TGTGCCAGCTCACCGAGGAGTGCTACTAATGAAAAACTGTTTTTT. The encoded protein is CASSPRSATNEKLFF.